This entry concerns a single T cell receptor (beta chain). No cognate antigen has been identified for it. Per-base qualities were not stored, and no clone one base away is much larger. The entry originates in a study of blood T cell repertoires in COVID-19 (dated by TCRdb to 2018 to 2021). Background on the whole study: Collaborator samples came from the United States, Italy and Spain and covered acute and convalescent phases of COVID-19. The sample metadata nearly always contained a de-identified subject ID, COVID-19 status, age in years and sex. Deeply sampled blood TCRbeta repertoires from subjects exposed to, actively infected with, or recovered from COVID-19 were included in the dataset. Where HLA class I and class II types were available, the types were taken from metadata supplied by the sample provider, not from assay-based typing. Samples were obtained from the ongoing ImmuneRACE study (first 160 participants) and from some 1,300 subjects provided by 6 global collaborators. The prospective study material was composed of cDNA or gDNA derived from T cells, B-cell-depleted T cells, or PBMCs. The repertoires were released in a freely available public database intended as a resource for research on the immune response to SARS-CoV-2.

The CDR3 starts with the cysteine, ends with the phenylalanine, and has 15 residues. The kept DNA is CDR3 alone, 45 bases in frame from the first base. As encoded in the germline V gene, CDR1 is ENHRY while CDR2 is SYGVKD. Unmatched junction bases come to 6, with V trimmed by 4 bases and J by 7 bases. Broad study findings and their caveats: Clinical and demographic metadata were provided uncurated, with the amount varying by source and participant.

TCRbeta CDR3 regions were amplified from genomic DNA by means of the immunoSEQ Assay, a bias-controlled multiplex PCR. Under the source paper's analysis protocol: The number of nucleated cells in each sample was estimated by amplification of reference gene primers within the assay. To quantify the absolute abundance of each unique TCRbeta CDR3 rearrangement, sequence reads were collapsed and filtered. For each sample, productive Simpson clonality was calculated as the square root of Simpson's diversity index across productive rearrangements. TCRdb took over this immuneACCESS table, retaining in-frame rearrangements with V and J assigned. Such tables are incomplete; in checked studies, under half of the missing clones stem from an unresolved V gene, and the remainder is unexplained. The DNA was the basis for D and trimming; V, J and clone size are from that table. For this sample the table gives 150,000 to 180,000 clones, of which 80% to 90% were detected only once. The ten largest make up about 15% of the sample.

Collaborating institutions collected whole blood in K2EDTA tubes following their own protocols. Collaborator samples were shipped for TCRbeta analysis as frozen whole blood, isolated PBMCs, or DNA extracted from either sample type. Rearrangement joined TRBV10-3 to TRBJ2-1; TRBD2 matches 11 bases in the middle. What was sequenced was peripheral blood. The receptor was isolated from a woman aged 40 to 50 with acute or convalescent COVID-19. CDR3 sequence: CAISASSGGTNEQFF. The DNA sequence reads TGTGCCATCAGTGCTTCTAGCGGGGGGACTAATGAGCAGTTCTTC.